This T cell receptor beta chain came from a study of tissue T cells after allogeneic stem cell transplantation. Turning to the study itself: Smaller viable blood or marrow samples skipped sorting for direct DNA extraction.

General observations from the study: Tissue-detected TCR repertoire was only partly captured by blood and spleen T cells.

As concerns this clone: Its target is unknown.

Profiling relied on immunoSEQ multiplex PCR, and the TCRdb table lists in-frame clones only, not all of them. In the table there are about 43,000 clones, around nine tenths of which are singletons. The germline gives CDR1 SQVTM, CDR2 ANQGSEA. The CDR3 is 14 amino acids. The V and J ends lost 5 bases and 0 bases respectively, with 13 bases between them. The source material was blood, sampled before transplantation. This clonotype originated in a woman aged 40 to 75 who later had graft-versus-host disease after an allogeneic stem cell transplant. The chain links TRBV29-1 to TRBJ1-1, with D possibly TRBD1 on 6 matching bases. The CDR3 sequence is CSVLDGQMNTEAFF. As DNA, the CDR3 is TGCAGCGTTCTCGACGGACAGATGAACACTGAAGCTTTCTTT.